The following is a T cell receptor beta chain sequence with its context. Its antigen is currently unknown. This CDR3 has 19 residues. In germline, CDR1 is MNHNS, CDR2 SASEGT. Losses at the gene ends were 6 bases for V and 4 bases for J; bases not matched to a gene: 20. This sample is part of a study of response to subunit inactivated influenza vaccine. Whole-study results and caveats: There was a suggestion from the authors that each seasonal influenza vaccination recruits few new T cells.

One entry per CDR3 protein results from TCRdb running MiXCR on the RT-PCR reads. The sample yields some 500,000 distinct CDR3 sequences, 16% seen once. The TCR sequence derives from a man aged 50 to 75 who received an inactivated influenza vaccine. This rearrangement joins TRBV6-1 to TRBJ2-5, with 10 bases aligning to TRBD1. The source was CD4+ T cells sorted from PBMCs, collected 23 to 25 months after vaccination. CDR3 sequence: CASSRRTGGFSSAGETQYF. CDR3 nucleotides: TGTGCCAGCAGCCGGAGGACAGGGGGTTTTTCCAGTGCGGGAGAGACCCAGTACTTC.